The clone carrying this TCR beta chain was recorded at least ten times. It was with a sample-barcoded 5' primer and a J-beta primer mix that a second PCR of about 6 to 12 cycles was run. Each cDNA molecule carried a tag from a template-switch adaptor that contained 12 random nucleotides. TCRdb itself ran the 5' RACE reads through MiXCR, one entry per CDR3 protein. Of around 990,000 distinct CDR3 sequences in the sample, 30% to 40% were seen once. This sample stems from a study of blood T cells in healthy people across ages. Study-level information: Template switching caught about one barcoded beta molecule for each two T cells.

In germline, CDR1 is SGHTA, CDR2 FQGTGA. The CDR3 is 13 amino acids. J lost 5 bases, V lost 3 bases, and 4 bases had no gene match. The chain links TRBV7-3 to TRBJ2-7; 7 positions match TRBD1. This receptor was identified in a man younger than 35 in good health. Sample: blood. This CDR3 reads CASSLNRGDEQYF. The CDR3 DNA reads as TGTGCCAGCAGCTTGAACAGGGGAGACGAGCAGTACTTC.